Below are 21 T cell receptor beta chains sequenced from a single sample in a study of blood T cells in healthy people across ages. Through a sample-barcoded 5' primer and a J-beta primer mix, a second PCR was run for 7 to 11 cycles. TCRdb reprocessed the 5' RACE reads with MiXCR, giving one entry per CDR3 protein. The data contain around 900,000 distinct CDR3 sequences, under 35% of them singletons. The sample comprised blood. The receptor set was obtained from a woman of 80 years or more in good health.

This clonotype turned up a few times. The chain is built from TRBV6-1 and TRBJ2-1; 11 bases map to TRBD2. Germline assignment: CDR1 MNHNS and CDR2 SASEGT. The CDR3 sequence is 16 residues long. The junction had 4 bases not matched to a gene; V was cut back by 6 bases and J by 0 bases. The CDR3 nucleotides read TGTGCCAGCAGGGAGACTAGCGGGGACTCCTACAATGAGCAGTTCTTC. It encodes CASRETSGDSYNEQFF.

This clonotype appeared many times. This chain uses TRBV29-1 with TRBJ1-2; no reliable D call. CDR3 length: 11 amino acids. V was shortened by 3 bases and J by 0 bases, with 2 bases between the two germline ends. Germline V lookup: CDR1 SQVTM, CDR2 ANQGSEA. Here the CDR3 reads CSVDTNYGYTF. CDR3 DNA: TGCAGCGTTGACACTAACTATGGCTACACCTTC.

This clonotype has at least ten counts. The chain's CDR3 is CASSRLAGGGNEQFF. The CDR3 nucleotides read TGTGCCAGCAGCCGTCTAGCGGGGGGCGGGAATGAGCAGTTCTTC. This chain joins TRBV7-2 and TRBJ2-1; 11 nucleotides agree with TRBD2. J lost 7 bases, V lost 5 bases, and 7 bases had no gene match. Looked up from germline, CDR1 is SGHTA and CDR2 is FQGNSA. The CDR3 contains 15 residues.

This clonotype has more than one count but fewer than ten. This could be a read error, since a much larger clone is one nucleotide away. V is TRBV2 and J is TRBJ2-7; TRBD2 matches at 12 bases. Germline V lookup: CDR1 SNHLY, CDR2 FYNNEI. J was trimmed by 7 bases and V by 6 bases; bases with no gene match: 10. The CDR3 loop spans 15 amino acids. In nucleotides, the CDR3 is TGTGCCAGCAGATCCGGGACTAGCGGGCTCAATGAGCAGTACTTC. This sequence encodes CASRSGTSGLNEQYF.

In regard to this clonotype: At one end, the junction sequence differs from germline, possibly due to a read error. J is TRBJ1-2 and V is TRBV20-1; 7 nucleotides align to TRBD1. Germline-derived CDR1 and CDR2 are DFQATT and SNEGSKA (reference sequence). This CDR3 is 14 amino acids long. In DNA, the CDR3 is TGCAGTGTCAAGAACAGGGGCACTTACTATGGTTACACCTTC. This sequence encodes CSVKNRGTYYGYTF.

J is TRBJ2-5 and V is TRBV12-3 or TRBV12-4; 8 positions match TRBD2. V dropped 5 bases and J dropped 0; count of bases not matched to a gene: 11. The CDR3 totals 17 residues. The CDR3: CASSLSSGITNQETQYF. The CDR3 coding sequence is TGTGCCAGCAGTCTTAGTAGCGGGATTACGAACCAAGAGACCCAGTACTTC.

Ten or more counts support this clonotype. The chain uses TRBV7-2 and TRBJ1-2; TRBD1 is a possible D gene (6 bases). Germline CDR1 reads SGHTA; CDR2 reads FQGNSA. The CDR3 covers 14 residues. V shed 5 bases and J shed 5 bases, with 15 bases lying between them. The CDR3 DNA reads TGTGCCAGCAGCAATCGTAGGGGGGCGTATGGCTACACCTTC. It is translated as CASSNRRGAYGYTF.

The CDR3 bases are TGCAGCGCCGCCCCGCCGGGGTTGGACACTGAAGCTTTCTTT. Amino acids: CSAAPPGLDTEAFF. The chain joins TRBV29-1 to TRBJ1-1; D not resolved. The CDR3 totals 14 residues. Germline values: CDR1 SQVTM, CDR2 ANQGSEA. Trimming removed 7 bases from V and 3 bases from J, with 18 bases in between.

The chain uses TRBV4-3 and TRBJ1-1; tentative D call: TRBD1 (6 bases). The CDR3 contains 15 residues. The V end lost 4 bases, the J end lost 3 bases, and 15 bases lay between the germline ends. CDR1 is LGHNA, CDR2 YSLEER, per germline. The CDR3 sequence is CASSRQLPGDTEAFF. The CDR3 DNA sequence: TGCGCCAGCAGCCGGCAGCTTCCAGGGGACACTGAAGCTTTCTTT.

This clonotype has more than one count but fewer than ten. The gene calls are TRBV6-5 and TRBJ2-3; D is perhaps TRBD1 or TRBD2 (6 bases each). This CDR3 region has 16 residues. Germline CDR1 MNHEY, CDR2 SVGAGI. Trimming stripped 0 bases from V and 5 bases from J, with 15 bases between. CDR3 bases: TGTGCCAGCAGTTACTCGAAGAGGGGGGCGAGAGATACGCAGTATTTT. As protein: CASSYSKRGARDTQYF.

J is TRBJ2-7 and V is TRBV19, with 12 positions matching TRBD1. The DNA end is a closer match to TRBJ2-4, so the J assignment may be wrong. CDR1 LNHDA and CDR2 SQIVND come from the germline V gene (reference sequence). The CDR3 covers 13 residues. The CDR3 loop reads CASRLGQGAIQYF. The CDR3 region has the DNA TGTGCCAGTAGACTGGGACAGGGGGCCATTCAGTACTTC.

This clonotype was picked up many times. V is TRBV28 and J is TRBJ1-2; 8 nucleotides align to TRBD1. CDR3 length: 15 residues. Germline CDR1 and CDR2: MDHEN and SYDVKM. V lost 5 bases and J lost 8; bases outside the gene matches: 13. The CDR3, as DNA: TGTGCCAGCAGTCTTCCTCTGACAGGGGCGCTCGGCTACACCTTC. This gives the protein CASSLPLTGALGYTF.

This chain joins TRBV29-1 and TRBJ2-7, with 8 nucleotides matching TRBD1. With V trimmed by 5 bases and J by 7 bases, 16 bases remained unmatched. This CDR3 has 15 residues. Germline V lookup: CDR1 SQVTM, CDR2 ANQGSEA. The chain's CDR3 is CSVYAMTGVGNEQYF. CDR3 coding DNA: TGCAGCGTTTACGCGATGACAGGGGTGGGCAATGAGCAGTACTTC.

The chain combines TRBV12-3 or TRBV12-4 with TRBJ1-1; unclear D gene. CDR3 size: 15 residues. The germline V and J ends were trimmed by 5 bases and 0 bases, with 13 bases remaining between them. The CDR3 coding sequence is TGTGCCAGCAGTCAAGGTGGCAACATGAACACTGAAGCTTTCTTT. Translated, it gives CASSQGGNMNTEAFF.

With respect to this clonotype: A much more abundant neighbour one base away suggests this may be a read error. The chain has TRBV21-1 and TRBJ1-5; TRBD1, the table's D call, was not compared with the DNA. TRBV21-1 is listed as a pseudogene. This CDR3 is built from 17 residues. The CDR3 sequence: CASSKGRGRNDNQPQHF. CDR3 in DNA: TGTGCCAGCAGCAAAGGCAGGGGGCGAAACGACAATCAGCCCCAGCATTTT.

This clonotype has a count of ten or more. The gene calls are TRBV5-5 and TRBJ2-7; a weak D match, TRBD2 (5 bases). The CDR3 is made up of 15 amino acids. CDR1 is SGHKS and CDR2 is YYEKEE in the germline V gene (reference sequence). The ends were cut back, 2 bases at V and 2 bases at J, with 14 bases in the middle. CDR3 residues: CASSFPGMRAYEQYF. The DNA of the CDR3 is TGTGCCAGCAGCTTCCCCGGCATGAGGGCCTACGAGCAGTACTTC. Together with reference TRBV5-5 and TRBJ2-7, the CDR3 gives the full variable domain: DAGVTQSPTHLIKTRGQQVTLRCSPISGHKSVSWYQQVLGQGPQFIFQYYEKEERGRGNFPDRFSARQFPNYSSELNVNALLLGDSALYLCASSFPGMRAYEQYFGPGTRLTVT.

The chain couples TRBV5-5 to TRBJ2-2, with D hard to call. Trimming stripped 6 bases from V and 3 bases from J, with 15 bases between. The germline gives CDR1 SGHKS, CDR2 YYEKEE (reference sequence). CDR3 length: 15 amino acids. CDR3 bases: TGTGCCAGCATCCCTCCCGGGCGGCACACCGGGGAGCTGTTTTTT. Residues: CASIPPGRHTGELFF.

This clonotype was seen at least ten times. This chain connects TRBV12-3 or TRBV12-4 to TRBJ1-2; D is perhaps TRBD1 (6 bases). V lost 5 bases and J lost 4, with 17 bases in between. This CDR3 is 15 amino acids long. The CDR3 DNA sequence: TGTGCCAGCAGTCCCTATGGGGGCGCGGTCTATGGCTACACCTTC. This sequence encodes CASSPYGGAVYGYTF.

Details on this clonotype: Being one base from a much bigger clone, this may be a read error. The chain has TRBV29-1 and TRBJ2-5; a possible D gene is TRBD1 (6 bases). The ends were cut back, 1 base at V and 2 bases at J, with 8 bases in the middle. The CDR3 has 13 residues. Germline V gives CDR1 SQVTM, CDR2 ANQGSEA. CDR3 region: CSVEVDRQETQYF. The CDR3 region has the DNA TGCAGCGTTGAAGTGGACAGACAAGAGACCCAGTACTTC.

The chain joins TRBV18 to TRBJ1-4; D uncertain. The CDR3 runs to 14 residues. V was cut by 3 bases and J by 8 bases, with 13 bases left in between. Germline loops: CDR1 KGHSH, CDR2 LQKENI. The CDR3 DNA is TGTGCCAGCTCACCGCGGGTAGCTAGGGAAAAACTGTTTTTT. Its protein product is CASSPRVAREKLFF.

The table lists this clonotype with a few counts. V is TRBV4-1 and J is TRBJ1-2; 10 bases match TRBD1. V gave up 1 base and J gave up 8 bases; unmatched junction bases: 4. The CDR3 is made up of 14 amino acids. The germline gives CDR1 MGHRA, CDR2 YSYEKL. CDR3 nucleotides: TGCGCCAGCAGCCAAGTAGGGACAGGGGCCGGCTACACCTTC. Translating it yields CASSQVGTGAGYTF.